These 16 T cell receptor beta chains originate from one sample sequenced in a study of blood T cells in healthy people across ages. A sample-barcoded 5' primer and a J-beta primer mix were used in a second PCR of roughly 7 to 11 cycles. TCRdb passed the 5' RACE reads through MiXCR, listing each CDR3 protein once. The sample carries roughly 720,000 distinct CDR3 sequences, about 55% recorded once. Sample: blood. Receptors were obtained from a man older than 75 in good health.

This clonotype was seen a handful of times. Written as DNA, the CDR3 is TGCGCCAGCAGCCAAGATCACGGGTCTGGCCAAGAGACCCAGTACTTC. Its translation is CASSQDHGSGQETQYF. This chain uses TRBV4-1 with TRBJ2-5; D gene unclear. This CDR3 has 16 residues. V gave up 0 bases and J gave up 1 base, with 12 bases separating them. The germline V gene encodes CDR1 MGHRA and CDR2 YSYEKL.

This clonotype was detected only a few times. The genes are TRBV12-3 or TRBV12-4 and TRBJ2-7; D may match TRBD1 or TRBD2 (5 bases each). V dropped 2 bases and J dropped 0 bases, with 11 bases sitting between them. This CDR3 is 15 amino acids long. For the CDR3, the DNA is TGTGCCAGCAGTTTATATGGGGGAAGCTCCTACGAGCAGTACTTC. Its translation: CASSLYGGSSYEQYF.

The chain uses TRBV28 and TRBJ2-3, with a weak D call TRBD2 (5 bases). This CDR3 contains 15 residues. Germline-derived CDR1 and CDR2 are MDHEN and SYDVKM. V gave up 2 bases and J gave up 1 base, with 10 bases separating them. CDR3 protein: CASSLLGSGTDTQYF. The CDR3 DNA sequence: TGTGCCAGCAGTTTACTCGGTAGCGGCACAGATACGCAGTATTTT.

This chain uses TRBV7-2 with TRBJ2-1; 14 bases line up with TRBD2. Germline V CDR1 and CDR2: SGHTA, FQGNSA. V lost 4 bases to trimming and J lost 7 bases; unmatched junction nucleotides: 12. CDR3 size: 18 residues. CDR3 residues: CASSSGLAGALLRNEQFF. The CDR3 DNA reads TGTGCCAGCAGCTCGGGACTAGCGGGAGCGTTACTAAGGAATGAGCAGTTCTTC.

This clonotype was detected only a few times. The V and J genes are TRBV29-1 and TRBJ2-5; D is uncertain. In germline, CDR1 is SQVTM, CDR2 ANQGSEA. The V gene lost 0 bases and the J gene lost 7 bases, with 15 bases spanning the gap. The CDR3 has 14 residues. The CDR3 region has the DNA TGCAGCGTTGAAGAACTGATGGGTTCGGGGACCCAGTACTTC. Amino acid sequence: CSVEELMGSGTQYF.

The J gene is TRBJ2-5, the V gene TRBV12-3 or TRBV12-4; D unresolved. The CDR3 totals 13 residues. V was trimmed by 6 bases and J by 4 bases, leaving 12 bases between them. The CDR3 loop reads CASSRGWGETQYF. The CDR3 region has the DNA TGTGCCAGCAGCCGAGGTTGGGGAGAGACCCAGTACTTC.

This chain joins TRBV20-1 and TRBJ2-1, with 7 bases that match TRBD2. J lost 7 bases, V lost 0 bases, and 6 bases had no gene match. Germline V gives CDR1 DFQATT, CDR2 SNEGSKA (reference sequence). The CDR3 is 14 amino acids. The CDR3 sequence is CSARDREGMNEQFF. Written as DNA, the CDR3 is TGCAGTGCTAGAGATAGGGAGGGTATGAATGAGCAGTTCTTC.

The chain has TRBV10-3 and TRBJ2-7; D may be TRBD1 (5 bases). Trimming removed 9 bases from V and 5 bases from J, with 14 bases in between. The CDR3 covers 12 residues. Germline CDR1 ENHRY, CDR2 SYGVKD. CDR3 bases: TGTGCCATGACGACAGAATGGAACGAGCAGTACTTC. Translated: CAMTTEWNEQYF.

The genes are TRBV3-1 and TRBJ2-3, with a tentative D call TRBD2 (6 bases). CDR3 length equals 15 residues. Deletions cut 5 bases from V and 2 bases from J, with 14 bases between. Germline V gene sequence: CDR1 LGHDT, CDR2 YNNKEL (reference sequence). CDR3 DNA sequence: TGTGCCAGCAGCACGGTGGGAGGATTCACAGATACGCAGTATTTT. As protein: CASSTVGGFTDTQYF.

This chain connects TRBV10-3 to TRBJ2-3, with D uncertain. The germline V gene encodes CDR1 ENHRY and CDR2 SYGVKD. This CDR3 spans 15 amino acids. Deletions cut 6 bases from V and 0 bases from J, with 13 bases between. CDR3 residues: CAIRPLGTSTDTQYF. CDR3 bases: TGTGCCATCAGACCCTTAGGAACTAGCACAGATACGCAGTATTTT.

This CDR3 reads CATGPGQRYEQYF. Here the CDR3 DNA reads TGTGCCACCGGACCGGGACAGCGCTACGAGCAGTACTTC. The J gene is TRBJ2-7, the V gene TRBV24-1; 7 positions match TRBD1. The CDR3 length is 13 residues. The junction had 7 bases not matched to a gene; V was cut back by 9 bases and J by 3 bases. The germline V gene encodes CDR1 KGHDR and CDR2 SFDVKD.

J is TRBJ2-1 and V is TRBV5-1; the match to TRBD2 covers 7 bases. This CDR3 region has 15 residues. In germline, CDR1 is SGHRS, CDR2 YFSETQ. V gave up 0 bases and J gave up 1 base; unmatched junction bases: 1. The CDR3 DNA follows: TGCGCCAGCAGCTTGGGGGAGGGATCCTACAATGAGCAGTTCTTC. It specifies CASSLGEGSYNEQFF.

This chain uses TRBV9 with TRBJ2-5; a possible D gene is TRBD2 (6 bases). Germline values: CDR1 SGDLS, CDR2 YYNGEE. Trimming removed 0 bases from V and 7 bases from J, with 10 bases in between. The length of the CDR3 is 13 residues. The CDR3 sequence: CASSVGDSGTQYF. CDR3 DNA sequence: TGTGCCAGCAGCGTAGGGGACTCAGGGACCCAGTACTTC.

The chain combines TRBV28 with TRBJ2-7; D is undetermined. This CDR3 is 14 amino acids long. Per the germline V gene, CDR1 is MDHEN and CDR2 is SYDVKM. Trimming took off 5 bases at V and 3 bases at J, with 14 bases between the two ends. In nucleotides, the CDR3 is TGTGCCAGCAGTCCCTACTTAGTGCACTACGAGCAGTACTTC. This gives the protein CASSPYLVHYEQYF.

This rearrangement joins TRBV6-5 to TRBJ1-2; 7 positions match TRBD1. The junction had 5 bases not matched to a gene; V was cut back by 2 bases and J by 8 bases. The V gene's germline CDR1 is MNHEY and CDR2 SVGAGI. The CDR3 consists of 13 residues. The CDR3 sequence is CASSYDREAGYTF. As DNA, the CDR3 is TGTGCCAGCAGTTACGACAGGGAGGCAGGCTACACCTTC.

In DNA, the CDR3 is TGTGCCAGCAGTAGACCAGGGTATGGCTACACCTTC. Translation gives CASSRPGYGYTF. The rearrangement uses TRBV27 and TRBJ1-2; perhaps TRBD1 as D (5 bases). V gave up 5 bases and J gave up 5 bases, with 9 bases separating them. This CDR3 contains 12 residues. Germline assignment: CDR1 MNHEY and CDR2 SMNVEV (reference sequence).